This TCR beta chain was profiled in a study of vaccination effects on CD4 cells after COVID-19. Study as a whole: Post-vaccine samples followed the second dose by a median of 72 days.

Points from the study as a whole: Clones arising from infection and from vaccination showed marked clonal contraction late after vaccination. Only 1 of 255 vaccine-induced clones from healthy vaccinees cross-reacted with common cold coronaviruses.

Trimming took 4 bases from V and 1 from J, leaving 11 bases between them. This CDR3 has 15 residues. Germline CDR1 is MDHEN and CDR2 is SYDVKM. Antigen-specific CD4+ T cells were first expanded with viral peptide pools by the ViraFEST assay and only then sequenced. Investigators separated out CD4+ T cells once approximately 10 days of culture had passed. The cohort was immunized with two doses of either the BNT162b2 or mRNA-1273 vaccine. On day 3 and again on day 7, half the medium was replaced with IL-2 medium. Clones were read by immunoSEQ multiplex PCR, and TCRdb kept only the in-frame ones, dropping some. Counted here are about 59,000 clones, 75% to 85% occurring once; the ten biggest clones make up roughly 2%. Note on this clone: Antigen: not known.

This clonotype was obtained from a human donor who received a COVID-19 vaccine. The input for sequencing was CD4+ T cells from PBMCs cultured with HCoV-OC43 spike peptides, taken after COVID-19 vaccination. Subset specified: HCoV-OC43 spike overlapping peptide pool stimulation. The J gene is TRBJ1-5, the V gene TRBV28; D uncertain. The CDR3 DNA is TGTGCCAGCAGTTCCCCGGGGAGCAGCAATCAGCCCCAGCATTTT. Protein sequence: CASSSPGSSNQPQHF.